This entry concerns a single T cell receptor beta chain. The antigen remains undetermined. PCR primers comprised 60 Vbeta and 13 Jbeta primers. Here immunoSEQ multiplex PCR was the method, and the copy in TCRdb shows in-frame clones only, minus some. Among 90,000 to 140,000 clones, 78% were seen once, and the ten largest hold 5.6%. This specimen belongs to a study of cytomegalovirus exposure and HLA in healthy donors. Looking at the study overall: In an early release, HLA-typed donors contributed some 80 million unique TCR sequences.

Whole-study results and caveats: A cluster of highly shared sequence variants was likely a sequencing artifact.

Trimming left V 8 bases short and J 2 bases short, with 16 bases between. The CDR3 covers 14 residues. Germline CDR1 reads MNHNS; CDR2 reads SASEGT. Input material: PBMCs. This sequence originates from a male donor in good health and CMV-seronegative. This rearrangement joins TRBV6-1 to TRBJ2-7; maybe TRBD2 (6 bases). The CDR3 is CASWGVGNTYEQYF. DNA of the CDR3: TGTGCCAGCTGGGGGGTCGGAAACACCTACGAGCAGTACTTC.